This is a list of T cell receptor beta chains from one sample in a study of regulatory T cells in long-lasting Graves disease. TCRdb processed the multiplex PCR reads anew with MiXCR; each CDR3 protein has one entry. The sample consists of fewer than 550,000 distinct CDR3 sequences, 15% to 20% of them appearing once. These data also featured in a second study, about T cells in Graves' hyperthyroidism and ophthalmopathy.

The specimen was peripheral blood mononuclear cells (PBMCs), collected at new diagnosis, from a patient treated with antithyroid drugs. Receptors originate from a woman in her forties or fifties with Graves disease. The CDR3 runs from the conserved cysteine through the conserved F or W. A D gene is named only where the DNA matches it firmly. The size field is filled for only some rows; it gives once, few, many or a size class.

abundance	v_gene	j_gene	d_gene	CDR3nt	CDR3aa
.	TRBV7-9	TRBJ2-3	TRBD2	TGTGCCAGCAGTGGACTAGCGGGGAAGGATACGCAGTATTTT	CASSGLAGKDTQYF
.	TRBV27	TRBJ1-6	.	TGTGCCAGCAGTTCCCTGACCGGGGATAATTCACCCCTCCACTTT	CASSSLTGDNSPLHF
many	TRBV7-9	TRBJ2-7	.	TGTGCCAGCAGCTTTGGGCAGGGCATACTCGGGCAGTACTTC	CASSFGQGILGQYF
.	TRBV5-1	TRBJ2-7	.	TGCGCCAGCAGCTTCGAGAGTACCTACGAGCAGTACTTC	CASSFESTYEQYF
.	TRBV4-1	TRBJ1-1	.	TGCGCCAGCAGCCCCCCAGGGAACCTGAACACTGAAGCTTTCTTT	CASSPPGNLNTEAFF
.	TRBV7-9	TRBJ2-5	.	TGTGCCAGCAGCTACAGACAGTTGGGGGGCGAGGAGACCCAGTACTTC	CASSYRQLGGEETQYF
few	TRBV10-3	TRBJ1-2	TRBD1	TGTGCCATCAGTGCCGGGACAGCCTATGGCTACACCTTC	CAISAGTAYGYTF
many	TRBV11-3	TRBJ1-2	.	TGTGCCAGCAGCTTAGATTCCGTTTCTGACTATGGCTACACCTTC	CASSLDSVSDYGYTF
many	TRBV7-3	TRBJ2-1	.	TGTGCCAGCGGAGGGGGTGGGGGAGAGCAGTTCTTC	CASGGGGGEQFF
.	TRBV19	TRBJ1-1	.	TGTGCCAGTAGTATATCGTTCTCGGCTGAAGCTTTCTTT	CASSISFSAEAFF
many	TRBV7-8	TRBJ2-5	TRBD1	TGTGCCAGCAGCGGACGACAGGGGCCAGTAGAGACCCAGTACTTC	CASSGRQGPVETQYF
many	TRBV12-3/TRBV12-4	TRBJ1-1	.	TGTGCCAGCAGTTTAAAAGGGGAGACCACTGAAGCTTTCTTT	CASSLKGETTEAFF
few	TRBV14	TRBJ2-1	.	TGTGCCAGCAGCCCCCCGGGCAGGGCTAATGAGCAGTTCTTC	CASSPPGRANEQFF
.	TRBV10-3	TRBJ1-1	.	TGTGCCATCAGTGAGTCTGGGGGTTGGGACACTGAAGCTTTCTTT	CAISESGGWDTEAFF
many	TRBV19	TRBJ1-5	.	TGTGCCAGTAGTATCGGGACACATCAGCCCCAGCATTTT	CASSIGTHQPQHF
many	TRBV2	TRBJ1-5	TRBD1	TGTGCCAGCAGTGAAGAGGGACAGCGCAATCAGCCCCAGCATTTT	CASSEEGQRNQPQHF
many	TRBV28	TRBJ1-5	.	TGTGCCAGCAGTGCCCATAGCAATCAGCCCCAGCATTTT	CASSAHSNQPQHF
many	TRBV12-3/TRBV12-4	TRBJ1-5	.	TGTGCCAGCAGCCGGGACACCCTCCAGCATTTT	CASSRDTLQHF
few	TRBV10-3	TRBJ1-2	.	TGTGCCTTCACGTCCACTAACTATGGCTACACCTTC	CAFTSTNYGYTF
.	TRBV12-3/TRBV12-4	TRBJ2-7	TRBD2	TGTGCCAGCAGTTCGTTGGGAGGGGTCGAGCAGTACTTC	CASSSLGGVEQYF
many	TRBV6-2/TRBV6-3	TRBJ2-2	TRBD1	TGTGCCAGCAGTTACGTCCCGGGACAGCTTAACACCGGGGAGCTGTTTTTT	CASSYVPGQLNTGELFF
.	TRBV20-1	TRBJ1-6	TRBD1	TGCAGTGCTAGAGAAACAGGGGGCCCTTCACCCCTCCACTTT	CSARETGGPSPLHF
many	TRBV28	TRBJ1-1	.	TGTGCCAGCAGTTTACCGTATAGGGAGAGCACTGAAGCTTTCTTT	CASSLPYRESTEAFF
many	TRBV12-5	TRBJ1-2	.	TGTGCTAGTGGTTTTCAGGTCTCCTATGGCTACACCTTC	CASGFQVSYGYTF
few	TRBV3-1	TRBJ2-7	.	TGTGCCAGCAGCCAAAATGTCTTAGGCGAGCAGTACTTC	CASSQNVLGEQYF
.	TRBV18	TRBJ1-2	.	TGTGCCAGCTCACCCCCGGGGGTAGGGCATGGCTACACCTTC	CASSPPGVGHGYTF
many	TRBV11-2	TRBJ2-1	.	TGTGCCAGCAGCCGTACCATTACAGGGTTCGATGAGCAGTTCTTC	CASSRTITGFDEQFF
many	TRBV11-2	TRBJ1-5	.	TGTGCCAGCAGCTTATTGGGTGTACAGCCCCAGCATTTT	CASSLLGVQPQHF
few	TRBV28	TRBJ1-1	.	TGTGCCAGCAGTTTAACCAGGGGAAGAGGGGATACGAACACTGAAGCTTTCTTT	CASSLTRGRGDTNTEAFF
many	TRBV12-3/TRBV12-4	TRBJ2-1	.	TGTGCCAGCAGTACGGACTGGGGCGGCGAGCAGTTCTTC	CASSTDWGGEQFF
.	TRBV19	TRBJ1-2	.	TGTGCCAGTAGTATAGGAAGTCAAGGCTACACCTTC	CASSIGSQGYTF
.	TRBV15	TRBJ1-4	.	TGTGCCACCAGCAGAGATTGGGACTCAGGGGAAAAACTGTTTTTT	CATSRDWDSGEKLFF
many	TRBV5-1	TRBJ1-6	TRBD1	TGCGCCAGCAGCTTGGAAGCCTCCGGGACAGGGGGCTACGTCCACTTT	CASSLEASGTGGYVHF